The 20 T cell receptor beta chains in this list originate from one sample, sequenced in a study of OX40 agonist ivuxolimab in advanced cancers. The assay was immunoSEQ multiplex PCR, and TCRdb's table has in-frame clones only and misses some. Of roughly 48,000 clones in the sample, about 90% were seen once. The sequencing here drew on CD4+ or CD8+ T cells sorted from blood, taken in a trial of the OX40 agonist ivuxolimab. The receptor set was obtained from an adult with an advanced solid tumor such as melanoma, head and neck, liver or kidney cancer.

The chain combines TRBV28 with TRBJ1-6; 10 bases match TRBD1. V dropped 1 base and J dropped 0; count of bases not matched to a gene: 6. The CDR3 spans 19 residues. CDR1 is MDHEN and CDR2 is SYDVKM in the germline V gene. The CDR3 loop is CASSLSPWTGGSYNSPLHF. The DNA for the CDR3 is TGTGCCAGCAGTTTATCCCCTTGGACAGGGGGCTCCTATAATTCACCCCTCCACTTT.

The chain uses TRBV7-2 and TRBJ1-4; TRBD1 aligns across 12 bases. CDR1 and CDR2 (germline): SGHTA, FQGNSA. Germline trimming cut 5 bases from V and 6 bases from J; bases unmatched to any gene: 4. This CDR3 contains 15 residues. The CDR3 nucleotides are TGTGCCAGCAGCCCCGGGACAGGGGGCTATGAAAAACTGTTTTTT. Encoded protein: CASSPGTGGYEKLFF.

The rearrangement links TRBV6-5 to TRBJ1-1; unclear D gene. Trimming took 2 bases from V and 6 from J, leaving 13 bases between them. The CDR3 sequence is 14 residues long. Germline lookup yields CDR1 MNHEY and CDR2 SVGAGI. The CDR3 sequence: CASSYPSPSSEAFF. CDR3 in DNA: TGTGCCAGCAGTTACCCCTCCCCCAGTTCTGAAGCTTTCTTT.

This clone appeared a single time. Its ends do not fully match the called genes, so a read error is possible. The CDR3 region is CASRFTDTQYF. CDR3 coding DNA: TGTGCCAGCCGTTTCACAGATACGCAGTATTTT. The gene calls are TRBV28 and TRBJ2-3; D is unclear. The CDR3 totals 11 residues. Germline V gene lookup returns CDR1 MDHEN and CDR2 SYDVKM.

The rearrangement joins TRBV4-2 to TRBJ1-2; a weak D match, TRBD1 (5 bases). V lost 0 bases and J lost 3, with 11 bases in between. In germline, CDR1 is LGHNA, CDR2 YNFKEQ. This CDR3 contains 15 residues. This CDR3 is CASSQDWGSDYGYTF. CDR3 in DNA: TGTGCCAGCAGCCAAGATTGGGGGTCGGACTATGGCTACACCTTC.

As concerns this clone: The same CDR3 arises from other DNA sequences in this sample as well. The chain recombines TRBV7-2 with TRBJ2-3, with D unresolved. Trimming stripped 1 base from V and 4 bases from J, with 3 bases between. Germline V CDR1 and CDR2: SGHTA, FQGNSA. The CDR3 is 12 residues long. The CDR3 loop is CASSLVADTQYF. CDR3 DNA: TGTGCCAGCAGCTTAGTAGCAGATACGCAGTATTTT.

This clone was found once. One junction end disagrees with the germline gene, perhaps due to a read error. V is TRBV7-7 and J is TRBJ2-3, with D perhaps TRBD1 (6 bases). CDR1 is SSHAT, CDR2 FNYEAQ, per germline (reference sequence). The CDR3 sequence is 15 residues long. CDR3 bases: TGTGCTAGCAGCTTGGACAGAGGGCTCCGGGATACGCAGTATTTT. The encoded protein is CASSLDRGLRDTQYF.

This clone has more than one count but fewer than ten. This sequence joins TRBV10-2 and TRBJ1-3; D remains unclear. Trimming pared 8 bases from V and 4 bases from J, leaving 9 bases between. The CDR3 has 12 residues. The germline gives CDR1 WSHSY, CDR2 SAAADI. CDR3 nucleotide sequence: TGCGCCAGCGGTCGGGGAGGAAACACCATATATTTT. Translated, it gives CASGRGGNTIYF.

The genes are TRBV11-2 and TRBJ1-1, with D perhaps TRBD1 (5 bases). Per the germline V gene, CDR1 is SGHAT and CDR2 is FQNNGV. V lost 1 base, J lost 2 bases, and 5 bases lay in between. CDR3 length: 13 residues. CDR3 bases: TGTGCCAGCAGCTTAGGGGGCAACACTGAAGCTTTCTTT. Encoded protein: CASSLGGNTEAFF.

V gene TRBV19 combines with J gene TRBJ1-6; TRBD1 might be the D (6 bases). The CDR3 has 16 residues. The germline CDR1 and CDR2 sequences are LNHDA and SQIVND (reference sequence). V gave up 5 bases and J gave up 0 bases, with 11 bases separating them. The CDR3 is CASSGTHSSYNSPLHF. The DNA for the CDR3 is TGTGCCAGTAGTGGGACACACAGCTCCTATAATTCACCCCTCCACTTT.

The chain carries TRBV7-9 and TRBJ2-2, with 7 bases identical to TRBD1. There are 14 residues in the CDR3. Germline CDR1 and CDR2: SEHNR and FQNEAQ (reference sequence). V lost 5 bases, J lost 0 bases, and 0 bases stayed unmatched. The CDR3 bases are TGTGCCAGCAGCGGGACAGCGAACACCGGGGAGCTGTTTTTT. This sequence encodes CASSGTANTGELFF.

In its sample, this clone was seen once. The chain combines TRBV9 with TRBJ2-5; 10 bases map to TRBD2. V dropped 4 bases and J dropped 5; count of bases not matched to a gene: 8. Per the germline V gene, CDR1 is SGDLS and CDR2 is YYNGEE. The length of the CDR3 is 15 residues. In DNA, the CDR3 is TGTGCCAGCAGCTCACGGACTAGCGGCCGTGAGACCCAGTACTTC. Its protein is CASSSRTSGRETQYF.

CDR3 in amino acids: CASSQDNNNEQFF. For the CDR3, the DNA is TGCGCCAGCAGCCAAGATAACAACAATGAGCAGTTCTTC. The rearrangement uses TRBV4-1 and TRBJ2-1; D call uncertain. The CDR3 has 13 amino acids. Germline values: CDR1 MGHRA, CDR2 YSYEKL. The V gene lost 0 bases and the J gene lost 5 bases, with 5 bases spanning the gap.

V gene TRBV7-2 combines with J gene TRBJ1-2; D might be TRBD1 (6 bases). Germline CDR1 is SGHTA and CDR2 is FQGNSA. Trimming shortened V by 9 bases and J by 3 bases, and 11 bases separated the two germline ends. This CDR3 contains 12 residues. Here the CDR3 reads CASQGGDYGYTF. The CDR3 bases are TGTGCCAGTCAAGGGGGAGACTATGGCTACACCTTC.

CDR3 amino acids: CASSLWESPLHF. DNA of the CDR3: TGTGCCAGCAGCTTATGGGAATCACCCCTCCACTTT. The chain carries TRBV5-6 and TRBJ1-6; D is uncertain. The CDR3 is 12 residues long. Germline-derived CDR1 and CDR2 are SGHDT and YYEEEE. The V end was cut by 2 bases, the J end by 10 bases, with 7 bases between.

This clone was picked up one time. The chain uses TRBV14 and TRBJ2-1; TRBD1 matches 7 bases. This CDR3 region has 14 residues. After removal of 8 bases from V and 4 bases from J, the junction contained 8 bases not matched to a gene. CDR1 is SGHDN, CDR2 FVKESK, per germline. CDR3: CASSDRFSYNEQFF. The CDR3 DNA reads TGTGCCAGCTCGGACAGGTTCTCGTACAATGAGCAGTTCTTC.

The rearrangement uses TRBV7-8 and TRBJ2-2; weak D call: TRBD1 (5 bases). The V gene lost 4 bases and the J gene lost 1 base, with 13 bases spanning the gap. CDR1 is SGHVS, CDR2 FQNEAQ, per germline. The CDR3 loop spans 16 amino acids. The CDR3 DNA sequence: TGTGCCAGCAGCTCGGCCTTGACAGTGAACACCGGGGAGCTGTTTTTT. Amino acid sequence: CASSSALTVNTGELFF. Combining the CDR3 with reference TRBV7-8 and TRBJ2-2 gives the whole variable domain GAGVSQSPRYKVAKRGQDVALRCDPISGHVSLFWYQQALGQGPEFLTYFQNEAQLDKSGLPSDRFFAERPEGSVSTLKIQRTQQEDSAVYLCASSSALTVNTGELFFGEGSRLTVL.

V gene TRBV28 combines with J gene TRBJ2-3; possibly TRBD2 for D (5 bases). V lost 5 bases and J lost 0, with 9 bases in between. The germline V gene has CDR1 MDHEN and CDR2 SYDVKM. The CDR3 runs to 14 residues. The CDR3 bases are TGTGCCAGCAGTCTAGCTTTTAGCACAGATACGCAGTATTTT. This sequence encodes CASSLAFSTDTQYF.

The CDR3 region has the DNA TGCGCCAGCAGCCAAGTACAGGGGAATAATGAAAAACTGTTTTTT. This encodes CASSQVQGNNEKLFF. The genes are TRBV4-3 and TRBJ1-4; 7 bases agree with TRBD1. V lost 1 base and J lost 4; bases outside the gene matches: 3. The CDR3 sequence is 15 residues long. The germline gives CDR1 LGHNA, CDR2 YSLEER.

The chain uses TRBV11-2 and TRBJ1-1; the D gene is possibly TRBD1 (5 bases). This CDR3 is 16 amino acids long. Germline loops: CDR1 SGHAT, CDR2 FQNNGV. Trimming stripped 5 bases from V and 0 bases from J, with 16 bases between. The CDR3 region is CASSPGLIGLNTEAFF. Here the CDR3 DNA reads TGTGCCAGCAGCCCAGGGTTAATTGGATTGAACACTGAAGCTTTCTTT.